Following are 29 T cell receptor beta chains from one sample sequenced in a study of regulatory T cells in long-lasting Graves disease (dated by TCRdb to 2020 to 2023). The intended sense of this specimen's time point label: newly diagnosed GD, antithyroid drugs for less than 3 months. For both TCR sequencing and RNA sequencing, RNA was extracted from PBMCs in TRIzol. The protocol used for the library was multiplex PCR. The instrument given in TCRdb is Illumina HiSeq 4000. iRepertoire HTBI primers and Arm-PCR amplification of CDR3 regions were used to construct TCR beta libraries. The public sequencing data were trimmed at Q25 with fastp and processed into clonotypes with MiXCR by TCRdb, which kept only in-frame beta chains. Each CDR3 protein appears once, grouped with its most common genes and DNA. The sample includes approximately 540,000 distinct CDR3 sequences, with around 11% observed a single time. Of the sample, roughly 9.3% falls within the top ten clones.

This sample was also put to use in a study of T cells in Graves' hyperthyroidism and ophthalmopathy.

The sequences come from peripheral blood mononuclear cells (PBMCs), collected at new diagnosis, from a patient treated with antithyroid drugs. These receptors were taken from a woman aged 25 to 39 with Graves disease. Donor details come from another sample of the same person, matched by shared clones.

V and J are TRBV20-1 and TRBJ2-6; 9 nucleotides agree with TRBD2. The CDR3 runs to 20 residues. Looked up from germline, CDR1 is DFQATT and CDR2 is SNEGSKA (reference sequence). V lost 5 bases and J lost 0; bases outside the gene matches: 17. CDR3: CSAPVQNPVAGASGANVLTF. Here the CDR3 DNA reads TGCAGTGCTCCCGTGCAAAACCCAGTAGCGGGGGCCTCTGGGGCCAACGTCCTGACTTTC.

This clonotype was recorded many times. The V and J genes are TRBV27 and TRBJ2-5, with D unclear. CDR3 length: 16 amino acids. The V end was cut by 6 bases, the J end by 2 bases, with 19 bases between. CDR1 and CDR2 from the germline V gene are MNHEY and SMNVEV (reference sequence). The CDR3, as DNA: TGTGCCAGCAGCCCATTTACAGTACAGCCGCAAGAGACCCAGTACTTC. Amino acid sequence: CASSPFTVQPQETQYF.

About this clonotype itself: A read error is possible here, since a much larger clone lies one base away. The chain has TRBV4-3 and TRBJ1-2; D not certain. CDR1 LGHNA and CDR2 YSLEER come from the germline V gene. The CDR3 sequence is 15 residues long. The CDR3 DNA reads TGCGCCAGCAACCAAGATTGGAGGACTAACTATGGCTACACCTTC. This translates into CASNQDWRTNYGYTF.

At least ten counts were recorded for this clonotype. The chain couples TRBV7-9 to TRBJ2-1; D might be TRBD1 or TRBD2, each matching 5 bases. CDR1 is SEHNR, CDR2 FQNEAQ, per germline (reference sequence). The CDR3 consists of 13 residues. Deletions cut 10 bases from V and 7 bases from J, with 17 bases between. The CDR3 region is CATQWGSQNEQFF. DNA for the CDR3: TGTGCCACACAATGGGGGTCTCAGAATGAGCAGTTCTTC. Variable domain in full (rest from reference TRBV7-9 and TRBJ2-1): DTGVSQNPRHKITKRGQNVTFRCDPISEHNRLYWYRQTLGQGPEFLTYFQNEAQLEKSRLLSDRFSAERPKGSFSTLEIQRTEQGDSAMYLCATQWGSQNEQFFGPGTRLTVL.

This clonotype was detected only a few times. This sequence joins TRBV18 and TRBJ1-5; D perhaps matches TRBD1 (5 bases). Germline V lookup: CDR1 KGHSH, CDR2 LQKENI. V was pared by 3 bases and J by 0 bases, with 12 bases between. This CDR3 region has 16 residues. The chain's CDR3 is CASSPPQALSNQPQHF. In DNA, the CDR3 is TGTGCCAGCTCACCTCCACAGGCCCTTAGCAATCAGCCCCAGCATTTT.

There are many counts of this clonotype. The chain combines TRBV6-5 with TRBJ2-5; unclear D gene. V was cut by 4 bases and J by 7 bases, with 13 bases left in between. The CDR3 totals 13 residues. CDR1 and CDR2 (germline): MNHEY, SVGAGI. CDR3 bases: TGTGCCAGCAGTTCGGAACTTGGTTGGACCCAGTACTTC. Amino acids: CASSSELGWTQYF.

The chain joins TRBV14 to TRBJ2-7; D possibly corresponds to TRBD1 (5 bases). The CDR3 is 15 residues long. Germline assignment: CDR1 SGHDN and CDR2 FVKESK. V lost 5 bases to trimming and J lost 2 bases, with 16 bases between them. CDR3 DNA sequence: TGTGCCAGCAGCGAAACGCAACTGGGGCCCTACGAGCAGTACTTC. Amino acids: CASSETQLGPYEQYF.

This clonotype has a handful of counts. The chain recombines TRBV4-1 with TRBJ2-1, with TRBD2 matching 8 bases. This CDR3 contains 13 residues. Trimming removed 3 bases from V and 15 bases from J; junction bases left unmatched: 10. Germline V gene data show CDR1 as MGHRA and CDR2 as YSYEKL. CDR3 amino acids: CASSQASGFSGFF. CDR3 DNA: TGCGCCAGCAGCCAGGCTAGCGGGTTCTCGGGGTTCTTC.

This clonotype occurred many times. This may be a read error, as it is one base from a much larger clone. The conserved phenylalanine or tryptophan is not found at the CDR3 terminus, so this likely reflects a read error. The chain carries TRBV20-1 and TRBJ1-1; D not certain. CDR3 size: 13 residues. Germline-derived CDR1 and CDR2 are DFQATT and SNEGSKA (reference sequence). The V gene lost 1 base and the J gene lost 3 bases, with 9 bases spanning the gap. The CDR3 nucleotides are TGCAGTGCTAGAGCCGGGAGGGACACTGAAGCTTTCCTT. Protein: CSARAGRDTEAFL.

In this sample, this clonotype turned up many times. V gene TRBV18 combines with J gene TRBJ2-3; maybe TRBD1 (5 bases). CDR1 is KGHSH, CDR2 LQKENI, per germline. The V gene lost 3 bases and the J gene lost 1 base, with 8 bases spanning the gap. This CDR3 is 14 amino acids long. The CDR3 sequence: CASSPLQGTDTQYF. The CDR3 bases are TGTGCCAGCTCACCTCTACAGGGCACAGATACGCAGTATTTT.

At least ten counts were recorded for this clonotype. CDR3 DNA sequence: TGTGCCAGCAGTTACTCCCGGTCCGAAACGAATCAGCCCCAGCATTTT. Protein product: CASSYSRSETNQPQHF. V usage is TRBV6-2 or TRBV6-3 and J usage is TRBJ1-5; D not certain. Per germline, CDR1 MNHEY and CDR2 SVGEGT. V lost 0 bases to trimming and J lost 4 bases, with 13 bases between them. CDR3 length equals 16 residues.

In its sample, this clonotype was seen many times. This chain joins TRBV4-2 and TRBJ2-3; tentative D call: TRBD1 (7 bases). V was shortened by 1 base and J by 2 bases, with 19 bases between the two germline ends. The CDR3 totals 18 residues. The germline V gene encodes CDR1 LGHNA and CDR2 YNFKEQ. CDR3 sequence reads: CASSQVAGRGQTTDTQYF. Written as DNA, the CDR3 is TGTGCCAGCAGCCAAGTCGCGGGGCGGGGACAGACCACAGATACGCAGTATTTT.

The chain recombines TRBV7-9 with TRBJ2-5; 10 positions match TRBD2. The CDR3 is made up of 17 amino acids. With V trimmed by 1 base and J by 5 bases, 10 bases remained unmatched. The V gene's germline CDR1 is SEHNR and CDR2 FQNEAQ (reference sequence). CDR3 residues: CASSLGPSGSISETQYF. The CDR3 DNA is TGTGCCAGCAGCTTAGGGCCTAGCGGGAGTATTTCGGAGACCCAGTACTTC.

The chain employs TRBV12-3 or TRBV12-4 and TRBJ2-7, with D unresolved. The CDR3 contains 14 residues. The V end lost 6 bases, the J end lost 4 bases, and 16 bases lay between the germline ends. CDR3 in DNA: TGTGCCAGCAGCGCCGGCAGGCCTCCGTACGAGCAGTACTTC. It translates to CASSAGRPPYEQYF.

This clonotype was detected many times. This chain uses TRBV28 with TRBJ2-1; the match to TRBD2 covers 7 bases. The CDR3 length is 17 residues. Trimming removed 4 bases from V and 3 bases from J; junction bases left unmatched: 12. Germline CDR1 is MDHEN and CDR2 is SYDVKM. The CDR3 sequence: CASSSWGGPTNYNEQFF. The DNA for the CDR3 is TGTGCCAGCAGTTCCTGGGGGGGTCCTACAAACTACAATGAGCAGTTCTTC.

Only a few counts were recorded for this clonotype. This chain links TRBV4-3 with TRBJ2-7, with 9 bases fitting TRBD1. V trimming: 4 bases; J trimming: 6 bases; junction bases outside the gene matches: 4. CDR3 length: 13 residues. CDR1 and CDR2 (germline): LGHNA, YSLEER. In nucleotides, the CDR3 is TGCGCCAGCAGCCTTACAGGGGGCCGCGAGCAGTACTTC. It specifies CASSLTGGREQYF.

This clonotype was counted between two and nine times. J is TRBJ1-5 and V is TRBV6-1; D uncertain. The CDR3 is 15 amino acids. The germline V and J ends were trimmed by 5 bases and 0 bases, with 11 bases remaining between them. Germline CDR1 MNHNS, CDR2 SASEGT. Here the CDR3 DNA reads TGTGCCAGCAGTAAGACCGTCTATAGCAATCAGCCCCAGCATTTT. The encoded protein is CASSKTVYSNQPQHF.

This clonotype was observed at least ten times. J is TRBJ2-7 and V is TRBV11-2; D gene ambiguous. The V and J ends lost 4 bases and 6 bases respectively, with 13 bases between them. The length of the CDR3 is 13 residues. Germline lookup yields CDR1 SGHAT and CDR2 FQNNGV. CDR3 sequence (DNA): TGTGCCAGCAGCTCCCTCAGAGGTCGCGAGCAGTACTTC. Protein: CASSSLRGREQYF. The full variable domain, rest sourced from reference TRBV11-2 and TRBJ2-7, is EAGVAQSPRYKIIEKRQSVAFWCNPISGHATLYWYQQILGQGPKLLIQFQNNGVVDDSQLPKDRFSAERLKGVDSTLKIQPAKLEDSAVYLCASSSLRGREQYFGPGTRLTVT.

This clonotype was found many times. This chain connects TRBV27 to TRBJ2-7, with a weak D call TRBD1 (6 bases). V lost 3 bases and J lost 6, with 12 bases in between. The germline V gene encodes CDR1 MNHEY and CDR2 SMNVEV (reference sequence). CDR3 length equals 13 residues. CDR3: CASSFSQGSEQYF. Here the CDR3 DNA reads TGTGCCAGCAGTTTCTCCCAGGGGAGCGAGCAGTACTTC.

The CDR3 loop is CASWTGMGYTF. In DNA, the CDR3 is TGTGCCAGCTGGACAGGGATGGGCTACACCTTC. This chain connects TRBV19 to TRBJ1-2; 8 bases are shared with TRBD1. This CDR3 is 11 amino acids long. Germline CDR1 reads LNHDA; CDR2 reads SQIVND (reference sequence). Losses at the gene ends were 9 bases for V and 8 bases for J; bases not matched to a gene: 5.

The rearrangement uses TRBV9 and TRBJ1-5; no reliable D call. The CDR3 contains 14 residues. Germline V CDR1 and CDR2: SGDLS, YYNGEE. Trimming cost V 0 bases and J 7 bases, with 11 bases left between them. In DNA form, the CDR3 reads TGTGCCAGCAGCGTAGGTGGCTCTTCACAGCCCCAGCATTTT. Protein product: CASSVGGSSQPQHF.

At least ten counts were recorded for this clonotype. The chain employs TRBV29-1 and TRBJ2-5; D unresolved. This CDR3 spans 12 amino acids. Trimming cost V 6 bases and J 2 bases, with 10 bases left between them. Germline V CDR1 and CDR2: SQVTM, ANQGSEA. This chain's CDR3 is CSVRHLQETQYF. CDR3 nucleotide sequence: TGCAGCGTCCGACATTTACAAGAGACCCAGTACTTC.

On this clonotype itself: One base away lies a much larger clone, so this may be a sequencing read error. The chain uses TRBV2 and TRBJ2-1; maybe TRBD1 (5 bases). The CDR3 spans 13 residues. CDR1 and CDR2 from the germline V gene are SNHLY and FYNNEI. Deletions cut 8 bases from V and 0 bases from J, with 8 bases between. CDR3 loop: CASGAVSYNEQFF. The CDR3 DNA reads TGTGCCAGCGGGGCGGTCTCCTACAATGAGCAGTTCTTC.

This clonotype was seen ten or more times. V is TRBV12-3 or TRBV12-4 and J is TRBJ1-1; D may be TRBD1 (5 bases). Between the trimmed V and J ends, which lost 8 bases and 0 bases, there was a span of 13 bases. The CDR3 loop spans 14 amino acids. DNA of the CDR3: TGTGCCAGCGACACGGGACCCCTGAACACTGAAGCTTTCTTT. Translating it yields CASDTGPLNTEAFF.

This clonotype was seen more than once but under ten times. The rearrangement joins TRBV20-1 to TRBJ1-2, with 7 bases lining up with TRBD1. This CDR3 is 15 amino acids long. Trimming at V came to 0 bases and at J to 8 bases, leaving 12 bases not matched to a gene. Germline-derived CDR1 and CDR2 are DFQATT and SNEGSKA (reference sequence). CDR3 coding DNA: TGCAGTGCTAGAGATCGTCCAGGGGGGGGTTGGGGCTACACCTTC. It encodes CSARDRPGGGWGYTF.

This clonotype showed up many times. V and J are TRBV5-1 and TRBJ1-1, with 8 bases fitting TRBD1. Losses at the gene ends were 4 bases for V and 0 bases for J; bases not matched to a gene: 5. Germline CDR1 is SGHRS and CDR2 is YFSETQ. The CDR3 extends over 15 amino acids. This CDR3 is CASSQDRAMNTEAFF. DNA for the CDR3: TGCGCCAGCAGCCAGGACAGGGCCATGAACACTGAAGCTTTCTTT.

This clonotype was picked up many times. The rearrangement joins TRBV5-8 to TRBJ1-5, with TRBD1 as a possible D gene (5 bases). The CDR3 extends over 15 amino acids. The V end lost 5 bases, the J end lost 3 bases, and 15 bases lay between the germline ends. The germline V gene has CDR1 SGHTS and CDR2 YDEGEE. For the CDR3, the DNA is TGTGCCAGCAGTTCTCAGGGCCTATACAATCAGCCCCAGCATTTT. Translated, it gives CASSSQGLYNQPQHF.

In this sample, this clonotype turned up a few times. V gene TRBV4-3 combines with J gene TRBJ2-5; 7 positions match TRBD1. The CDR3 spans 15 residues. Germline trimming cut 1 base from V and 5 bases from J; bases unmatched to any gene: 7. Germline V lookup: CDR1 LGHNA, CDR2 YSLEER. This CDR3 is CASSQGAGGDETQYF. In DNA form, the CDR3 reads TGCGCCAGCAGCCAAGGGGCAGGGGGTGATGAGACCCAGTACTTC.

Many counts were recorded for this clonotype. J is TRBJ2-1 and V is TRBV10-3; 9 nucleotides align to TRBD2. This CDR3 contains 17 residues. The germline CDR1 and CDR2 sequences are ENHRY and SYGVKD. The ends lost 4 bases at V and 9 bases at J; junction bases unmatched: 16. CDR3 sequence reads: CAISGAFGGGRAVEQFF. CDR3 nucleotide sequence: TGTGCCATCAGTGGCGCATTTGGTGGCGGGAGGGCCGTTGAGCAGTTCTTC.